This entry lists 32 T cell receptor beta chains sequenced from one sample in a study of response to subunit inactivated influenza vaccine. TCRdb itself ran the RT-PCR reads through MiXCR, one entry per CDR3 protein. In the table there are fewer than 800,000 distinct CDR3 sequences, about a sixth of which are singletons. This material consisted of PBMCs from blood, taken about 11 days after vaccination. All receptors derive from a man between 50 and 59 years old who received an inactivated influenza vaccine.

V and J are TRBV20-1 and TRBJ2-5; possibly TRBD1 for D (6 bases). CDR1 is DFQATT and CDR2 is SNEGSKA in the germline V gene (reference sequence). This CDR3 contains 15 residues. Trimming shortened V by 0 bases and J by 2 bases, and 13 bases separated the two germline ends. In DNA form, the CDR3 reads TGCAGTGCTAGAGATTCGGGCAGGGGACAAGAGACCCAGTACTTC. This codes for CSARDSGRGQETQYF.

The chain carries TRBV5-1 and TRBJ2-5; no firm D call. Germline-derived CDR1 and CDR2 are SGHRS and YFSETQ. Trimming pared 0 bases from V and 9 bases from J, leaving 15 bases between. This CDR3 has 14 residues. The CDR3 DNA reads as TGCGCCAGCAGCTTGGCCGAGGCTTGGGATTCCCAGTACTTC. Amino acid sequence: CASSLAEAWDSQYF.

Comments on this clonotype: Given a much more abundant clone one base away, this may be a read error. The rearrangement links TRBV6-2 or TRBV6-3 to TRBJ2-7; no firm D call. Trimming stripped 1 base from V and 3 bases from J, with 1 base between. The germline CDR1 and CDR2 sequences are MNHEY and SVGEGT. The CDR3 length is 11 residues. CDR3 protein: CASSYFYEQYF. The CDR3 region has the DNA TGTGCCAGCAGTTACTTCTACGAGCAGTACTTC.

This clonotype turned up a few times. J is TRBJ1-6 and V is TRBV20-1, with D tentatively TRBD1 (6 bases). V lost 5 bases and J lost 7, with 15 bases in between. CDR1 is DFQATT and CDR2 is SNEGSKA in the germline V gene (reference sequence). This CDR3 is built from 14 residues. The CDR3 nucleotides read TGCAGTGCTTTACTAACAGGGCAGAATTCACCCCTCCACTTT. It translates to CSALLTGQNSPLHF.

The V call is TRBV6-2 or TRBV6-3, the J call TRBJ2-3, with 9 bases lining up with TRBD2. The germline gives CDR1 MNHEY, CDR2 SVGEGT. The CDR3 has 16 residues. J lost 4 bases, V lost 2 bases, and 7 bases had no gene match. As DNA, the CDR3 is TGTGCCAGCAGTTACCCGCTAGCGGGGCGGTCAGATACGCAGTATTTT. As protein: CASSYPLAGRSDTQYF.

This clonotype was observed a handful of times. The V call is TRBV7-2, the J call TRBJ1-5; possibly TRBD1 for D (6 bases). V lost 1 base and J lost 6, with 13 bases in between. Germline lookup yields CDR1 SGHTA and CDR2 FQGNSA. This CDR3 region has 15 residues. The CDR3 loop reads CASSLGTGGSQPQHF. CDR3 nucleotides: TGTGCCAGCAGCTTAGGGACGGGGGGCAGTCAGCCCCAGCATTTT.

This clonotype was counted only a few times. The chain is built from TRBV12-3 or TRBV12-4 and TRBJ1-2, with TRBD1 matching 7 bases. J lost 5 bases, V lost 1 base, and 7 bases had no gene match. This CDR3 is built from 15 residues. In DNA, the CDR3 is TGTGCCAGCAGTTTAGGAACCCGGGACAGATATGGCTACACCTTC. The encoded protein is CASSLGTRDRYGYTF.

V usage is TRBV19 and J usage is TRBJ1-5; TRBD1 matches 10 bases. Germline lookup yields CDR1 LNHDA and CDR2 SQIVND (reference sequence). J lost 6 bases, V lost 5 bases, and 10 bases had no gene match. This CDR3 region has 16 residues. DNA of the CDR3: TGTGCCAGTAGTTCCCGGACAGGGGGAACAGGTCAGCCCCAGCATTTT. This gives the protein CASSSRTGGTGQPQHF.

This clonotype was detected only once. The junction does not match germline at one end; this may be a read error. The CDR3 nucleotides are TGTGCCACCACCAGAGGGTTACAAGCGGGAGGAAGCACAGATACGCAGTATTTT. The encoded protein is CATTRGLQAGGSTDTQYF. This chain joins TRBV15 and TRBJ2-3; 9 bases are shared with TRBD2. The CDR3 runs to 18 residues. Germline V CDR1 and CDR2: LNHNV, YYDKDF (reference sequence).

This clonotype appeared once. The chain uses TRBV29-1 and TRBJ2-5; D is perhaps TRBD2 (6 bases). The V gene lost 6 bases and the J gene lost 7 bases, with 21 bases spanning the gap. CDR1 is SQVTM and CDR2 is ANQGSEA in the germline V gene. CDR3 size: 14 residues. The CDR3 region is CSVTRDPRRGTQYF. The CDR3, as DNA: TGCAGCGTCACTAGGGACCCCCGGAGGGGGACCCAGTACTTC.

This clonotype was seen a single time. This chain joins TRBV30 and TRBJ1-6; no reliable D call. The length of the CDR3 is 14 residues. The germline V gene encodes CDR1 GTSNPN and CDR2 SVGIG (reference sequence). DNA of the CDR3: TGTGCTTATGGACGGAGGGCGGATAATTCACCCCTCCACTTT. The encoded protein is CAYGRRADNSPLHF.

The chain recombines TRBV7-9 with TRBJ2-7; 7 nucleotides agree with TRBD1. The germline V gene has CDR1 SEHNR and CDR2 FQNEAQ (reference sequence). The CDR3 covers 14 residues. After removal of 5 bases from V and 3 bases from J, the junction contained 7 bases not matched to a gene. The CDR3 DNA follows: TGTGCCAGCAGCCACCCGGGACAGAGCTACGAGCAGTACTTC. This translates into CASSHPGQSYEQYF.

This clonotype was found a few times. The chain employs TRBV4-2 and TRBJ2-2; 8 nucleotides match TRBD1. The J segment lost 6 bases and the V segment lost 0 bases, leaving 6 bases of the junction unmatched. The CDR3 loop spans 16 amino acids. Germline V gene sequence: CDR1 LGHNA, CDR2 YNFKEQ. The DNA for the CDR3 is TGTGCCAGCAGCCAAGAGGACAGGGCGGTATCCGGGGAGCTGTTTTTT. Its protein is CASSQEDRAVSGELFF.

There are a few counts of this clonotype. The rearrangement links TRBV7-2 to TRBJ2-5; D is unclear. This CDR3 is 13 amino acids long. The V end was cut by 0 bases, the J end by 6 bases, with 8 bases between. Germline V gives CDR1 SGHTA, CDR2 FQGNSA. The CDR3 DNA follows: TGTGCCAGCAGCTTAGCTCCTTTAAAGACCCAGTACTTC. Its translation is CASSLAPLKTQYF.

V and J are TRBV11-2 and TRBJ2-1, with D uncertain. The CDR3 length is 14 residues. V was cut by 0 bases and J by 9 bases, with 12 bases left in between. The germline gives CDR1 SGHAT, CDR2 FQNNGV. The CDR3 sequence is CASSLDPQSSEQFF. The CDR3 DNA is TGTGCCAGCAGCTTAGACCCCCAGTCAAGTGAGCAGTTCTTC.

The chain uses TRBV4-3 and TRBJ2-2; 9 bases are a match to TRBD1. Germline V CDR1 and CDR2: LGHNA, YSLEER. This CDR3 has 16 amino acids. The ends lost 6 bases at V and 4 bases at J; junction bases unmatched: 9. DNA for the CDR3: TGCGCCAGCAGTCTCGACAGGGGGGCCGGCACCGGGGAGCTGTTTTTT. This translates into CASSLDRGAGTGELFF.

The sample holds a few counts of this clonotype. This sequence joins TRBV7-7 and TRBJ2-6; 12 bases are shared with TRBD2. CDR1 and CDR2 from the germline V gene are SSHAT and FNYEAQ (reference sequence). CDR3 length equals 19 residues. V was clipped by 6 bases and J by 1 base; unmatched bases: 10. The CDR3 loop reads CASSPGLAGLKSGANVLTF. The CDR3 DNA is TGTGCCAGCAGTCCAGGACTAGCGGGACTAAAGTCTGGGGCCAACGTCCTGACTTTC.

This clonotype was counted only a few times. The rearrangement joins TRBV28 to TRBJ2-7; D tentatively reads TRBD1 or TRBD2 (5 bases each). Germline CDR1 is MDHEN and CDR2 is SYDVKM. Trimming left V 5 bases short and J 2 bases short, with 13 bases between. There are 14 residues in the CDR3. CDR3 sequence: CASSIHRGAYEQYF. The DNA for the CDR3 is TGTGCCAGCAGTATTCACCGGGGCGCCTACGAGCAGTACTTC.

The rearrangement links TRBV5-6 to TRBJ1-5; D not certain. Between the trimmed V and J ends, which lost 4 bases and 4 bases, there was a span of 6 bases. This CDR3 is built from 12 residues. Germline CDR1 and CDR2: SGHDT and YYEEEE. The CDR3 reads CASSMENQPQHF. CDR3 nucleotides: TGTGCCAGCAGCATGGAGAATCAGCCCCAGCATTTT. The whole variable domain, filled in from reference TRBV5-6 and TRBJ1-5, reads DAGVTQSPTHLIKTRGQQVTLRCSPKSGHDTVSWYQQALGQGPQFIFQYYEEEERQRGNFPDRFSGHQFPNYSSELNVNALLLGDSALYLCASSMENQPQHFGDGTRLSIL.

For the CDR3, the DNA is TGTGCCAGCAGCTTGGGCGGGACAGGGTGGACAGATACGCAGTATTTT. Translation: CASSLGGTGWTDTQYF. J is TRBJ2-3 and V is TRBV5-5; 9 bases are shared with TRBD1. Germline lookup yields CDR1 SGHKS and CDR2 YYEKEE (reference sequence). The CDR3 runs to 16 residues. V lost 0 bases, J lost 3 bases, and 5 bases stayed unmatched.

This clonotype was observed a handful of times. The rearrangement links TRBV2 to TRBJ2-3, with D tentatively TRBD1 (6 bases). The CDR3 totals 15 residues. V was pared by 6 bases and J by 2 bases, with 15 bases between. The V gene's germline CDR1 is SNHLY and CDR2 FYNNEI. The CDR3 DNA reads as TGTGCCAGCAGCAAGGGGGTTGGCTCCACAGATACGCAGTATTTT. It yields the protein CASSKGVGSTDTQYF.

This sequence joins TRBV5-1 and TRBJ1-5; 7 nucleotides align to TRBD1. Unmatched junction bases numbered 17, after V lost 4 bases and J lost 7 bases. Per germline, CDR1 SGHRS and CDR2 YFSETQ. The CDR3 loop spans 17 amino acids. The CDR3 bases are TGCGCCAGCAGCCTCTTACCGACAGGGTGGGCAGGGCAGCCCCAGCATTTT. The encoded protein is CASSLLPTGWAGQPQHF.

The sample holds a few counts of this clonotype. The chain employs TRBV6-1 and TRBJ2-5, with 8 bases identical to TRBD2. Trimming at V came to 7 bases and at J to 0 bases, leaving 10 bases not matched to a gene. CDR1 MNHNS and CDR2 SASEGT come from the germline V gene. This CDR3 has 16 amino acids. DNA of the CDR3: TGTGCCAGCACCCTCGTGCTACTAGCGGACCAAGAGACCCAGTACTTC. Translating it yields CASTLVLLADQETQYF.

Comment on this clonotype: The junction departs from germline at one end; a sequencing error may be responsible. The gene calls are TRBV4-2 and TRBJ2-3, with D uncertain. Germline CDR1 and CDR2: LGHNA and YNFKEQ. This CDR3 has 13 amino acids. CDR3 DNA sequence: TGTGCCATCAGCCCCGGGCAGGCAGATACGCAGTATTTT. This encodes CAISPGQADTQYF.

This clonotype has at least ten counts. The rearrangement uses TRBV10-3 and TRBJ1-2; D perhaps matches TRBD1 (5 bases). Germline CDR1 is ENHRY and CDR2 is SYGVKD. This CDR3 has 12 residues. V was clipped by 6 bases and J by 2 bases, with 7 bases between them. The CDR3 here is CAIRQENYGYTF. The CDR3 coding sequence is TGTGCCATCAGACAGGAGAACTATGGCTACACCTTC.

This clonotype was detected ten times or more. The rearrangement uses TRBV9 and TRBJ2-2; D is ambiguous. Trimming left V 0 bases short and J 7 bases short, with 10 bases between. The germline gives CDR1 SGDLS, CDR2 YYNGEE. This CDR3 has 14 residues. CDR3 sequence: CASSVGFPVGELFF. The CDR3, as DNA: TGTGCCAGCAGCGTAGGATTCCCCGTCGGGGAGCTGTTTTTT.

DNA for the CDR3: TGTGCCAGCAGTTTTGGTTTTGGGGGAGCCAATGAGCAGTTCTTC. Its translation: CASSFGFGGANEQFF. The J gene is TRBJ2-1, the V gene TRBV27, with D tentatively TRBD1 or TRBD2 (5 bases each). V was trimmed by 3 bases and J by 6 bases, leaving 15 bases between them. The CDR3 loop spans 15 amino acids. CDR1 is MNHEY and CDR2 is SMNVEV in the germline V gene (reference sequence).

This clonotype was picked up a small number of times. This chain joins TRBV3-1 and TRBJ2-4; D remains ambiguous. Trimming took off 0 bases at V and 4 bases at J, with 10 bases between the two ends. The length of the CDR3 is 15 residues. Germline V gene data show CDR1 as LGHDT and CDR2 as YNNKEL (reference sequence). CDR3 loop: CASSQDPLSKNIQYF. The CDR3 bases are TGTGCCAGCAGCCAAGATCCCCTGTCTAAAAACATTCAGTACTTC.

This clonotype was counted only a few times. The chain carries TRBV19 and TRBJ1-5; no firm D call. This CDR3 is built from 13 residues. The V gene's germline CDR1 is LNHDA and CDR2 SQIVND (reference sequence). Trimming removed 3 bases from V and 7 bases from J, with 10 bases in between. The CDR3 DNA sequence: TGTGCCAGTAGTATGGATATATGGCAGCCCCAGCATTTT. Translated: CASSMDIWQPQHF.

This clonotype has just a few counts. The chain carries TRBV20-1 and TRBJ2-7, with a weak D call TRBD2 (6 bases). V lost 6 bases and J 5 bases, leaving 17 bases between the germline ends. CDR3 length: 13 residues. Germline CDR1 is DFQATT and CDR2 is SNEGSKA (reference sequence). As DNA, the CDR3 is TGCAGTGCCTGGGAGACTAGAAACGACGAGCAGTACTTC. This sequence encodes CSAWETRNDEQYF.

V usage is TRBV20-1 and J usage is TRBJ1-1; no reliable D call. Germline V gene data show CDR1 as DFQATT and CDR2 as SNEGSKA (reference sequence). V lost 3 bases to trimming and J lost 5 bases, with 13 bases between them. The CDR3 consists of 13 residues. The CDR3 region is CSARNGDWTEAFF. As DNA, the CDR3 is TGCAGTGCTAGGAATGGAGATTGGACTGAAGCTTTCTTT.

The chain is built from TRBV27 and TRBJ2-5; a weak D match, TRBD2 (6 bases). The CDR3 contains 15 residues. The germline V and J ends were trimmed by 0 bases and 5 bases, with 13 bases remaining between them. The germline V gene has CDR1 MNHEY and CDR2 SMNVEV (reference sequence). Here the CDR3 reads CASSLSRRGGETQYF. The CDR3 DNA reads TGTGCCAGCAGTTTATCGAGGAGGGGTGGTGAGACCCAGTACTTC.